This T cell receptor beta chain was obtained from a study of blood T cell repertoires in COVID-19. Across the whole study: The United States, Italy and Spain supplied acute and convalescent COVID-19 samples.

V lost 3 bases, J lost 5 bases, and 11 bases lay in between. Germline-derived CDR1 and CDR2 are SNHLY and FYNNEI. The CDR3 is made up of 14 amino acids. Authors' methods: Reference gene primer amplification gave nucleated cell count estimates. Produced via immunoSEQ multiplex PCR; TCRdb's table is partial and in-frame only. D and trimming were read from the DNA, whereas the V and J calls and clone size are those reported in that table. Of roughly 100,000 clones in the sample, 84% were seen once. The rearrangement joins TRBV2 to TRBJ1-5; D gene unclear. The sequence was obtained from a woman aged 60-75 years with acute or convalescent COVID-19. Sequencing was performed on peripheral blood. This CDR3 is CASSEALVYQPQHF. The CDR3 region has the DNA TGTGCCAGCAGTGAGGCTTTGGTTTATCAGCCCCAGCATTTT.